This T cell receptor beta chain was sequenced during a study of blood T cells in healthy people across ages (dated by TCRdb to the mid-2010s). In terms of the full investigation: Template switching captured roughly one uniquely barcoded TCR beta cDNA molecule per two T cells in model experiments. The study measured age-related changes in TCR beta repertoire diversity using deep sequencing normalized with unique cDNA molecular identifiers. Four age groups were formed from the donors: young (average roughly 16 years), middle-aged (around 39), aged (around 68) and long-lived (82). To avoid experimental bias, donors of different ages were spread randomly across the sequencing lanes. Using the same blood draw, the study looked at two additional independent replicas of 1 million unique cDNA reads for two donors, one aged 18 to 30 and the other aged 80 or older.

The 39 donors, aged roughly 6 to 100 years, were systemically healthy Caucasian individuals from Russia. Around 9.7 milliliters of peripheral blood were collected from each donor into EDTA-treated Vacutainer tubes. PBMCs were isolated by Ficoll-Paque density-gradient centrifugation, with at least 7 million obtained per sample. Trizol reagent was used to extract total RNA from the PBMCs, yielding at least 6 micrograms per sample. For every donor, flow cytometry on a PBMC aliquot measured the percentage of naive CD45RAhigh/CD27high T cells. Library creation used 5' RACE. Reads for this sample came from an Illumina HiSeq 2500. A second about 7 to 11 cycle PCR used a sample-barcoded 5' primer and a J-beta primer mix. Each TCR beta cDNA molecule received a unique molecular identifier from a template-switch 5' adaptor carrying 12 random nucleotides. Each sample yielded at least 3 million CDR3-containing paired-end reads. The Mint cDNA synthesis kit, primed by a TRBC-specific oligonucleotide, was used to synthesize first-strand cDNA from all RNA. After uracil-DNA glycosylase treatment, a first 18-cycle PCR used universal primers M1SS and BC2_uni_R on all cDNA. In the source study's methods: Each sample was normalized by randomly selecting 1 million high-quality reads, each carrying a distinct molecular identifier. Reads with shared molecular identifiers were discarded instead of being binned into consensus sequences. CDR3 identification, clonotype clustering and error correction used MiTCR with a Q25 quality threshold and the strictest error-elimination algorithm. A nonparametric unseen species model using Euler transformation provided a lower-bound estimate of total TCR beta diversity. TCRdb reworked the public reads: Q25 trimming with fastp, MiXCR clone assembly, productive beta chains retained. Here each entry gathers all rows of one CDR3 protein and keeps the most common genes and DNA. These V and J calls derive from TCRdb rather than the authors' analysis. This sample lists 850,000 to 1,000,000 distinct CDR3 sequences; roughly half were detected once. The ten largest account for roughly 23% of the sample.

From cysteine to phenylalanine, the CDR3 is 17 amino acids long. The entry retains the CDR3 DNA only, 51 bases that are in frame from base 1. Broader findings and caveats from the paper: Estimates of total diversity from one million sequenced T cells were regarded as lower bounds and underestimates. Observed TCR beta diversity per million T cells fell roughly linearly with age, and a significant reduction was already apparent by age approximately 40. The percentage of naive T cells measured by flow cytometry correlated strongly with observed TCR beta diversity. Compared with the aged group, the long-lived group had more naive CD4+ T cells, fewer expanded clones and increased TCR diversity, a pattern suggesting age selection. The CMV infection status of donors was not known, potentially confounding age-related changes in expanded clonotypes. Since profiling was done on bulk unsorted PBMCs, naive and antigen-experienced compartments could not be conclusively compared.

About this clonotype: Its target antigen remains unknown. The sample holds no much larger clone one base away, and base qualities are not on file.

The chain employs TRBV12-3 or TRBV12-4 and TRBJ2-4; TRBD2 lines up with 10 middle nucleotides. The DNA matches TRBJ2-7 better at its end, which makes the J call doubtful. The specimen was blood. This sequence originates from a woman aged 55-70 years in good health. The nucleotides are TGTGCCAGCAGTTTTTTTCCTAGCGGGAGTATCCGGGACGAGCAGTACTTC. It codes for CASSFFPSGSIRDEQYF.